The 19 T cell receptor beta chains given below trace back to one sample, sequenced in a study of Graves' ophthalmopathy and Graves' hyperthyroidism. Amplification of the TCR beta CDR3 regions used RNA transcripts (as template). The first-round RT-PCR employed HTBI primers together with the Qiagen OneStep RT-PCR kit. A multiplex PCR was then performed as the second round. Each CDR3 protein is one row after TCRdb ran MiXCR on the multiplex PCR reads. The sample shows 300,000 to 350,000 distinct CDR3 sequences, about a sixth of them seen only once. Input material: peripheral blood. The receptors stem from an adult man with Graves' ophthalmopathy.

This clonotype was counted at least ten times. This chain uses TRBV20-1 with TRBJ2-4; maybe TRBD1 (6 bases). With 3 bases removed from V and 6 bases from J, the gap between germline ends came to 18 bases. CDR3 length: 15 residues. Germline V gene data show CDR1 as DFQATT and CDR2 as SNEGSKA (reference sequence). The CDR3 is CSARRSRDTLNIQYF. The CDR3 coding sequence is TGCAGTGCTAGGCGCTCTCGGGACACCCTAAACATTCAGTACTTC.

The rearrangement uses TRBV6-1 and TRBJ2-5, with 9 bases fitting TRBD1. Per the germline V gene, CDR1 is MNHNS and CDR2 is SASEGT. The V gene end was trimmed by 8 bases and the J gene end by 6 bases; junction bases not matched to a gene: 7. The CDR3 is made up of 13 amino acids. CDR3 sequence reads: CASGGTGRKTQYF. The CDR3 DNA follows: TGTGCCAGCGGAGGGACAGGGCGGAAGACCCAGTACTTC.

This clonotype was observed many times. The V gene is TRBV27, the J gene TRBJ2-7; perhaps TRBD1 as D (6 bases). The CDR3 extends over 17 amino acids. Germline assignment: CDR1 MNHEY and CDR2 SMNVEV (reference sequence). V lost 5 bases, J lost 0 bases, and 20 bases lay in between. The CDR3 DNA is TGTGCCAGCAGTATCACCTTAGGCCGGGACAACTCCTACGAGCAGTACTTC. Translating gives CASSITLGRDNSYEQYF.

This chain connects TRBV14 to TRBJ2-7; the D call may be TRBD1 or TRBD2 (5 bases each). This CDR3 spans 15 amino acids. CDR1 SGHDN and CDR2 FVKESK come from the germline V gene. Trimming cost V 4 bases and J 0 bases, with 13 bases left between them. DNA for the CDR3: TGTGCCAGCAGCCCGTTGGGACCCATCTCCTACGAGCAGTACTTC. This codes for CASSPLGPISYEQYF.

This clonotype was observed at least ten times. The genes are TRBV6-1 and TRBJ2-4, with 12 bases fitting TRBD1. CDR1 is MNHNS, CDR2 SASEGT, per germline. The CDR3 runs 16 residues. The V segment lost 3 bases and the J segment 7 bases; nucleotides outside the gene matches: 7. CDR3 DNA sequence: TGTGCCAGCAGTGAGGGGACAGGGGGCTCATATAACATTCAGTACTTC. Protein product: CASSEGTGGSYNIQYF.

This clonotype has at least ten counts. The rearrangement joins TRBV6-1 to TRBJ2-7; 7 bases are a match to TRBD2. The CDR3 runs to 14 residues. The ends lost 4 bases at V and 1 base at J; junction bases unmatched: 4. Germline-derived CDR1 and CDR2 are MNHNS and SASEGT. This chain's CDR3 is CASSGGGRSYEQYF. CDR3 bases: TGTGCCAGCAGTGGGGGGGGGAGGTCCTACGAGCAGTACTTC.

This clonotype has only a few counts. The rearrangement links TRBV27 to TRBJ2-5; 7 bases match TRBD1. The J segment lost 5 bases and the V segment lost 4 bases, leaving 7 bases of the junction unmatched. CDR1 is MNHEY and CDR2 is SMNVEV in the germline V gene (reference sequence). The CDR3 is 14 residues long. The CDR3 here is CASSYYRGVETQYF. CDR3 coding DNA: TGTGCCAGCAGTTACTACAGGGGCGTTGAGACCCAGTACTTC.

This clonotype occurred a few times. This chain connects TRBV2 to TRBJ2-5; possible D gene TRBD1, 5 bases. CDR1 is SNHLY and CDR2 is FYNNEI in the germline V gene. V lost 2 bases and J 6 bases, leaving 7 bases between the germline ends. The CDR3 loop spans 12 amino acids. CDR3 in amino acids: CASSERQQTQYF. The CDR3 nucleotides are TGTGCCAGCAGTGAACGACAGCAGACCCAGTACTTC.

This clonotype has a count of ten or more. This chain connects TRBV6-2 or TRBV6-3 to TRBJ1-5; no reliable D call. The length of the CDR3 is 16 residues. The germline V gene has CDR1 MNHEY and CDR2 SVGEGT. V lost 0 bases, J lost 6 bases, and 15 bases lay in between. The CDR3 loop reads CASSYSRSGSTQPQHF. The CDR3 DNA reads as TGTGCCAGCAGTTACTCGAGGAGCGGGAGTACTCAGCCCCAGCATTTT.

This clonotype was recorded many times. The CDR3 coding sequence is TGCAGTGCTCTTAGCGGGACGGGCGGGGAGCTGTTTTTT. Protein: CSALSGTGGELFF. The chain joins TRBV20-1 to TRBJ2-2, with 8 bases fitting TRBD2. Losses at the gene ends were 5 bases for V and 7 bases for J; bases not matched to a gene: 6. The germline gives CDR1 DFQATT, CDR2 SNEGSKA (reference sequence). There are 13 residues in the CDR3.

The table lists this clonotype with a few counts. CDR3 sequence: CASSQEGRGTGELFF. CDR3 sequence (DNA): TGTGCCAGCAGCCAAGAGGGCAGGGGCACCGGGGAGCTGTTTTTT. The chain links TRBV3-1 to TRBJ2-2, with D maybe TRBD1 (6 bases). The V gene lost 0 bases and the J gene lost 4 bases, with 9 bases spanning the gap. Germline CDR1 and CDR2: LGHDT and YNNKEL (reference sequence). This CDR3 region has 15 residues.

The sample holds many counts of this clonotype. CDR3 region: CAWSTTGGAREQYF. The CDR3 nucleotides read TGTGCCTGGAGTACGACAGGGGGCGCGAGGGAGCAGTACTTC. This rearrangement joins TRBV30 to TRBJ2-7, with 10 bases identical to TRBD1. Germline assignment: CDR1 GTSNPN and CDR2 SVGIG (reference sequence). V trimming: 2 bases; J trimming: 7 bases; junction bases outside the gene matches: 8. The CDR3 length is 14 residues.

V and J are TRBV6-1 and TRBJ2-2, with D unresolved. Trimming left V 10 bases short and J 3 bases short, with 6 bases between. Germline values: CDR1 MNHNS, CDR2 SASEGT. The CDR3 consists of 11 residues. The CDR3 spells CATYYTGELFF. CDR3 nucleotide sequence: TGTGCCACCTACTACACCGGGGAGCTGTTTTTT.

This clonotype was detected ten times or more. The DNA of the CDR3 is TGTGCCAGCAGTTACCGACGGGACAGGCCCTCTAACTATGGCTACACCTTC. This gives the protein CASSYRRDRPSNYGYTF. The chain is built from TRBV6-5 and TRBJ1-2, with TRBD1 matching 8 bases. The V gene end was trimmed by 2 bases and the J gene end by 0 bases; junction bases not matched to a gene: 8. CDR3 length: 17 amino acids. The germline V gene encodes CDR1 MNHEY and CDR2 SVGAGI.

The J gene is TRBJ1-2, the V gene TRBV12-3 or TRBV12-4; TRBD1 might be the D (5 bases). V was trimmed by 6 bases and J by 2 bases, leaving 13 bases between them. The CDR3 length is 14 residues. The CDR3 coding sequence is TGTGCCAGCAGGACGTCTGGGGCCAACTATGGCTACACCTTC. This codes for CASRTSGANYGYTF.

This clonotype was seen ten or more times. The J gene is TRBJ2-7, the V gene TRBV11-1, with D possibly TRBD2 on 5 matching bases. The CDR3 length is 17 residues. Trimming pared 5 bases from V and 3 bases from J, leaving 23 bases between. Germline loops: CDR1 SGHAT, CDR2 FQDESV (reference sequence). The CDR3 region is CASSAPPDGDEDYEQYF. The CDR3 DNA reads TGTGCCAGCAGCGCACCGCCGGACGGGGATGAGGACTACGAGCAGTACTTC.

This clonotype was observed many times. This sequence joins TRBV25-1 and TRBJ2-7, with TRBD1 matching over 10 bases. Germline V gene sequence: CDR1 MGHDK, CDR2 SYGVNS. The CDR3 contains 16 residues. With 8 bases clipped from V and 2 bases from J, the junction kept 12 bases outside the gene matches. CDR3 sequence reads: CASSRYPGQGTYEQYF. Here the CDR3 DNA reads TGTGCCAGCTCCCGATACCCGGGACAGGGGACCTACGAGCAGTACTTC.

This chain connects TRBV5-1 to TRBJ2-2; D may correspond to TRBD1 or TRBD2 (6 bases each). From germline, CDR1 is SGHRS and CDR2 YFSETQ. The V end lost 4 bases, the J end lost 7 bases, and 17 bases lay between the germline ends. This CDR3 region has 15 residues. CDR3 nucleotides: TGCGCCAGCAGCCCCGGAGGGGGAGAGGTCGGGGAGCTGTTTTTT. Translated, it gives CASSPGGGEVGELFF.

This clonotype came up many times. CDR3 amino acids: CSGHHQNTIYF. CDR3 DNA sequence: TGCAGCGGCCACCATCAAAACACCATATATTTT. This chain joins TRBV29-1 and TRBJ1-3, with unresolved D. The V and J ends lost 7 bases and 6 bases respectively, with 10 bases between them. Germline CDR1 SQVTM, CDR2 ANQGSEA. The CDR3 totals 11 residues. The full variable domain, in which reference TRBV29-1 and TRBJ1-3 provide the parts outside the CDR3, is SAVISQKPSRDICQRGTSLTIQCQVDSQVTMMFWYRQQPGQSLTLIATANQGSEATYESGFVIDKFPISRPNLTFSTLTVSNMSPEDSSIYLCSGHHQNTIYFGEGSWLTVV.